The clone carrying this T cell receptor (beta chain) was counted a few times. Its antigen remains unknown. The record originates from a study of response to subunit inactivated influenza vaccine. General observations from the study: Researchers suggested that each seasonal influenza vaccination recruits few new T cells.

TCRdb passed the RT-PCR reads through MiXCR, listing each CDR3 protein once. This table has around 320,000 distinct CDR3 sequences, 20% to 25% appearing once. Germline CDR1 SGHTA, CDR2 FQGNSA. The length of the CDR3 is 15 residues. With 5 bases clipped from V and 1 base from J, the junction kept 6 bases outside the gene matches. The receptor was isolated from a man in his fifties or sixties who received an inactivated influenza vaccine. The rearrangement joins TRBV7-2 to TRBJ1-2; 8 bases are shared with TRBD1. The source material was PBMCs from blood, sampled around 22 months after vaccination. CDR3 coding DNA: TGTGCCAGCAGCCCCTCCACAGGGGGTAACTATGGCTACACCTTC. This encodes CASSPSTGGNYGYTF.